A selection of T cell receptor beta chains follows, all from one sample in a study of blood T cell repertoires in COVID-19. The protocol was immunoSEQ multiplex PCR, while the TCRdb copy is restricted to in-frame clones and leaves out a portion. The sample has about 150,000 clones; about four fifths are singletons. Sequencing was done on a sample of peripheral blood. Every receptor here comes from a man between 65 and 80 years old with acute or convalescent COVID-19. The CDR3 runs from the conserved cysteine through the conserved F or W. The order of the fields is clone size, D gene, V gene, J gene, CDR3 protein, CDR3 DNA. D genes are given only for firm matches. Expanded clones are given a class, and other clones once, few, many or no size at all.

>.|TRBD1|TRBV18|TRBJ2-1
CASSPTLGTAKNEQFF
TGTGCCAGCTCACCAACTCTCGGGACAGCTAAGAATGAGCAGTTCTTC
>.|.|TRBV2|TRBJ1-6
CASSPGTWNSPLHF
TGTGCCAGCAGTCCTGGGACTTGGAATTCACCCCTCCACTTT
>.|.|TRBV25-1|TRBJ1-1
CASNIQAEAFF
TGTGCCAGCAATATACAAGCTGAAGCTTTCTTT
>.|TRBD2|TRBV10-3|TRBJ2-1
CAISESVGTSGRAANEQFF
TGTGCCATCAGTGAGTCAGTTGGGACTAGCGGGAGGGCGGCCAATGAGCAGTTCTTC
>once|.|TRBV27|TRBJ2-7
CASRHLEEEQYF
TGTGCCAGCAGACACCTTGAGGAAGAGCAGTACTTC
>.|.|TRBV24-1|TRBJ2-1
CATSDKSSYNEQFF
TGTGCCACCTCGGACAAGAGCTCCTACAATGAGCAGTTCTTC
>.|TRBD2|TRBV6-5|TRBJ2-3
CASRQAGVDTQYF
TGTGCCAGCAGACAAGCGGGGGTAGATACGCAGTATTTT
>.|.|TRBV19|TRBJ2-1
CASSDATRDYNEQFF
TGTGCCAGTAGCGACGCGACTAGGGACTACAATGAGCAGTTCTTC
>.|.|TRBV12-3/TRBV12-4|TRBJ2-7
CASSLGDFEQYF
TGTGCCAGCAGTTTAGGGGACTTCGAGCAGTACTTC
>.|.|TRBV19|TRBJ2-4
CASNPDQGAKNIQYF
TGTGCCAGTAACCCTGACCAGGGGGCCAAAAACATTCAGTACTTC
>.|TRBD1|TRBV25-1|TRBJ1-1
CASSESGTGERAFF
TGTGCCAGCAGTGAATCCGGGACAGGGGAACGGGCTTTCTTT
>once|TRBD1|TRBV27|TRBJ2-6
CASRLDRGPSGANVLTF
TGTGCCAGCAGGTTGGACAGGGGACCCTCTGGGGCCAACGTCCTGACTTTC
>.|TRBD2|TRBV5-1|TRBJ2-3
CASSLDPSGGMFTDTQYF
TGCGCCAGCAGCTTGGATCCTAGCGGGGGTATGTTCACAGATACGCAGTATTTT
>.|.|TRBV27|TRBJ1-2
CARGEGSSGYTF
TGTGCCAGAGGGGAGGGCAGTTCTGGCTACACCTTC
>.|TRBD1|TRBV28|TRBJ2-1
CASSLPAGGWNEQFF
TGTGCCAGCAGTTTACCCGCAGGGGGCTGGAATGAGCAGTTCTTC
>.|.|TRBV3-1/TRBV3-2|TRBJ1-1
CASSQGNGGNTEAFF
TGTGCCAGCAGCCAAGGAAACGGCGGGAACACTGAAGCTTTCTTT
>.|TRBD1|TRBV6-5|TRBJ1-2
CASKFGTGLYGYTF
TGTGCCAGCAAATTCGGGACAGGACTCTATGGCTACACCTTC
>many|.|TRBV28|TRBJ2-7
CASSLSRGEQYF
TGTGCCAGCAGTTTAAGTAGGGGCGAGCAGTACTTC
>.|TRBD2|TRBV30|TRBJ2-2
CAWSVRGDAGELFF
TGTGCCTGGAGTGTACGGGGGGACGCCGGGGAGCTGTTTTTT
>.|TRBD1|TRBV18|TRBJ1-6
CASSPLDRGPNSPLHF
TGTGCCAGCTCACCACTGGACAGGGGGCCTAATTCACCCCTCCACTTT
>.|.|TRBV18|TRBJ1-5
CASSPTSGGNQPQHF
TGTGCCAGCTCACCTACAAGCGGGGGCAATCAGCCCCAGCATTTT
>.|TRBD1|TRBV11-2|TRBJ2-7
CASSPLGTAVF
TGTGCCAGCAGCCCCCTTGGGACAGCTGTCTTC
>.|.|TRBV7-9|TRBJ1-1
CASRPPGFGNTEAFF
TGTGCCAGCAGGCCTCCCGGGTTCGGGAACACTGAAGCTTTCTTT
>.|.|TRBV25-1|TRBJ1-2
CASSEWAPGDYGYTF
TGTGCCAGCAGTGAATGGGCCCCAGGGGACTATGGCTACACCTTC
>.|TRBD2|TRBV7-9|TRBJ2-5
CASCRLAGQETQYF
TGTGCCAGTTGTCGACTAGCGGGCCAAGAGACCCAGTACTTC
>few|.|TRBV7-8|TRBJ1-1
CASNIRGPTEAFF
TGTGCCAGCAACATCAGAGGGCCCACTGAAGCTTTCTTT
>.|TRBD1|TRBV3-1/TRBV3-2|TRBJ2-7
CASSPGVPGGSSYEQYF
TGTGCCAGCAGCCCGGGGGTGCCAGGGGGCAGCTCCTACGAGCAGTACTTC
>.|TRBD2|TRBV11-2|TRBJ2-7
CASSVTGTSGIAASYEQYF
TGTGCCAGCAGCGTAACCGGGACTAGCGGGATTGCAGCCTCCTACGAGCAGTACTTC
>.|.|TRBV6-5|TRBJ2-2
CASNWANTGELFF
TGTGCCAGCAATTGGGCAAACACCGGGGAGCTGTTTTTT
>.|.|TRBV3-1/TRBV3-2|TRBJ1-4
CASSQDQSRSNEKLFF
TGTGCCAGCAGCCAAGATCAGTCGCGGAGTAATGAAAAACTGTTTTTT
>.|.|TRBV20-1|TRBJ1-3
CSASETAGNTIYF
TGCAGTGCTAGTGAGACTGCCGGAAACACCATATATTTT
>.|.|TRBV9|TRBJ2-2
CASSVVAGVAGELFF
TGTGCCAGCAGCGTAGTGGCCGGGGTAGCCGGGGAGCTGTTTTTT
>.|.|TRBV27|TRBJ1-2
CASSLLGADNYGYTF
TGTGCCAGCAGTTTACTGGGGGCGGATAACTATGGCTACACCTTC
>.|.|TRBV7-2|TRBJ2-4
CASSPRSGGPGNIQYF
TGTGCCAGCAGCCCAAGGTCCGGGGGGCCGGGAAACATTCAGTACTTC
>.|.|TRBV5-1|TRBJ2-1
CASSLEWTDNEQFF
TGCGCCAGCAGCTTGGAGTGGACAGACAATGAGCAGTTCTTC
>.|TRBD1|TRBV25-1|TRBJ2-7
CASSEPGQVYEQYF
TGTGCCAGCAGTGAACCGGGACAGGTCTACGAGCAGTACTTC
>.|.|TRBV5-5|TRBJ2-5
CASSLGGDMETQYF
TGTGCCAGCAGCCTAGGCGGGGATATGGAGACCCAGTACTTC
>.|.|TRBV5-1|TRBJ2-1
CASSLVSEQFF
TGCGCCAGCAGCTTGGTCAGTGAGCAGTTCTTC
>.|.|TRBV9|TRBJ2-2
CASSVEVDGSIPGELFF
TGTGCCAGCAGCGTAGAGGTGGACGGGAGTATCCCCGGGGAGCTGTTTTTT
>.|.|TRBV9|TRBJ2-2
CASSVQGHNTGELFF
TGTGCCAGCAGCGTACAGGGGCACAACACCGGGGAGCTGTTTTTT